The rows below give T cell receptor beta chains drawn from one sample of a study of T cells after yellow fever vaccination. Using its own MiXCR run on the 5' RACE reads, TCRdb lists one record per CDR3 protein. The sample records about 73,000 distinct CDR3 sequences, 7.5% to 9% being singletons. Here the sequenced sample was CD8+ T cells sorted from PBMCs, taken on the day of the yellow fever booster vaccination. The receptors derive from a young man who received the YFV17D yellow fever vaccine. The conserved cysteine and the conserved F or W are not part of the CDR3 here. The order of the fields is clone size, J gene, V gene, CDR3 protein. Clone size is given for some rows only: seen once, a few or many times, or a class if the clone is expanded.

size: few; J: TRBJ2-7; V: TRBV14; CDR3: ATRRRESRTDEQY
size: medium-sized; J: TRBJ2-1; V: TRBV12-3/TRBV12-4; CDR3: ASSIRTEYNEQF
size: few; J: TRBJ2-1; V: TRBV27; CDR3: ASIRTGSYNEQF
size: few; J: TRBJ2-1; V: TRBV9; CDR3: ASSVSGEGYNEQF
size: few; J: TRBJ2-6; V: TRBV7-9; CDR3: ASSFHDGANVLT
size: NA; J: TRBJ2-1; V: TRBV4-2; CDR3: ASSQTTASTDEQF
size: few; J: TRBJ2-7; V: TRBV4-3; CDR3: ASSGARDSTSEQY
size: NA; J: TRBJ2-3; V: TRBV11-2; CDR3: ASSALGQGGTDTQY
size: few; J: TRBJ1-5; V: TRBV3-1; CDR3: ASSPNRGLQPQH
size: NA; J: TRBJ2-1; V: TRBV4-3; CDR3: ASSQARVGHEQF
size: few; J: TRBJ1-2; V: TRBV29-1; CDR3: SVETDRRGVSGGYT
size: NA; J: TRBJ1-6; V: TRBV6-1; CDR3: ASSELGDNSPLH
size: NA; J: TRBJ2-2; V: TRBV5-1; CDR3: ASSLISTGWAGELF
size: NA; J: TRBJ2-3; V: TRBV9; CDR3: ASSNQGSAGVSDTQY
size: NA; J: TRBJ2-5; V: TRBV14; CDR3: ASSWSGSTGTETQY
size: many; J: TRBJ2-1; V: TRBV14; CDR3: ASSESVLAGFNEQF
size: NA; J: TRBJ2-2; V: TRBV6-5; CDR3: ASSSGTEVTYTGELF
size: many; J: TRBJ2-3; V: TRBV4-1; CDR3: ASSLRNPLGTSSTDTQY
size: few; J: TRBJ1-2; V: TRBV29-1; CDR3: SVGSLDGRGYT
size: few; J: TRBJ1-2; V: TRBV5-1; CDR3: ASSVTGGGYGYT
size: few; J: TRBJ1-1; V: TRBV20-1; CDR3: SAKTGSDTEAF
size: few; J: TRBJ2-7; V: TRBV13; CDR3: ASSPLGGLSYEQY
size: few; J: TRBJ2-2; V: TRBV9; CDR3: ASSSWTENTGELF
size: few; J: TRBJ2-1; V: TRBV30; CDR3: AWSVLQRRSNEQF
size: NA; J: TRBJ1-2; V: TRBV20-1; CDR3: SAGGRDRAGLWGYT
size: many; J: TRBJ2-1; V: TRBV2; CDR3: ASRRLADEQF
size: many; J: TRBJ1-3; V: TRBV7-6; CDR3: ASSPGRGVGNTIY
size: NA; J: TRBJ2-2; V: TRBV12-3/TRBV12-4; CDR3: ASSPNANTGELF
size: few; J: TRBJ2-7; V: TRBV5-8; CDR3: ASSFNFYEQY
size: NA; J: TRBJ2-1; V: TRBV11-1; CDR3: ASSLPGYEQF
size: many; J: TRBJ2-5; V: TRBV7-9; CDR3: ASSEGTSLQETQY
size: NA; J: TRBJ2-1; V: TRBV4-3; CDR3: ASSPDPSGEGGEQF
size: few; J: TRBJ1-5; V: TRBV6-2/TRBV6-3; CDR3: ASKRDRGFGQPQH
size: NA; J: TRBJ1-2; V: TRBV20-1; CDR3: SARVFDRGEDGYT
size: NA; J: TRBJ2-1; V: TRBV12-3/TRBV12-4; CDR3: ASSLLTSERGNEQF
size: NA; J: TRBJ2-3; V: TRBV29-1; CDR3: SVEIADGAADTQY
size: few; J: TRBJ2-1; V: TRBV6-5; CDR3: ASSYAGGTYNEQF
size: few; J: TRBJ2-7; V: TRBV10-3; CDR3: AINGQGEAYEQY
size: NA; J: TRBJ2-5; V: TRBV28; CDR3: ASSLPGQGKETQY
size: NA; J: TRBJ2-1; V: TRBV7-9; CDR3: ASSSSPAGGGNEQF
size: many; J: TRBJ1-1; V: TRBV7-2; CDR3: ASSLDRADAF
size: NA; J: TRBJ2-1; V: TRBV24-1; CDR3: ATSDYGQGGDEQF
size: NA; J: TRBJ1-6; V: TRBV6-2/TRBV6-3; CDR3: ASSSTGTLH
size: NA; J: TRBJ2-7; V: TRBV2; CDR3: ASSASGRAGEQY
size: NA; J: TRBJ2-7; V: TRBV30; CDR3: AWSLGGYEQY
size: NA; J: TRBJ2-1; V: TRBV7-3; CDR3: ASAGEDEQF
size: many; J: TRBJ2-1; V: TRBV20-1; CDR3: SARVGGAFYNEQF
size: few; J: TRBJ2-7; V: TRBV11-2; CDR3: ASSLGQVTSYEQY
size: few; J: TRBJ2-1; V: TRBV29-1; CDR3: SVGAGRPGQF
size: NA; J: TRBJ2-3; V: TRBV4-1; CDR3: ASSQDGGGGTDTQY
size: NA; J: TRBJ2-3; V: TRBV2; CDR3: ASSGPPKGIPTDTQY
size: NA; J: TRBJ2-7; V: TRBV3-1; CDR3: ASSHTPTYEQY
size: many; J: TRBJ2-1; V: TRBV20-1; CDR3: SAGLASFDEQF
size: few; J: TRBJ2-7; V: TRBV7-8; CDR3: ASSRDPGYEQY